The clone carrying this T cell receptor beta chain appeared once. TCRdb keeps only in-frame clones here, not all; method: immunoSEQ multiplex PCR. This sample has around 270,000 clones; roughly 90% occur once, and the top ten carry approximately 4.3%. The sample belongs to a study of blood T cell repertoires in COVID-19. Study-wide background: In each case, the material was cDNA or gDNA derived from T cells, B-cell-depleted T cells, or PBMCs.

This CDR3 is built from 15 residues. The trim removed 1 base at V and 0 bases at J, leaving 5 bases unmatched. CDR1 is SQVTM and CDR2 is ANQGSEA in the germline V gene. V is TRBV29-1 and J is TRBJ1-1; 7 bases line up with TRBD1. The sample taken for sequencing was peripheral blood. This clonotype was obtained from a man aged 40-49 years with acute or convalescent COVID-19. CDR3 sequence (DNA): TGCAGCGTTGAAGCCGTGACAGGGATGAACACTGAAGCTTTCTTT. Its translation: CSVEAVTGMNTEAFF.